Listed below are T cell receptor beta chains from one sample, sequenced in a study of blood T cell repertoires in COVID-19. Generated by immunoSEQ multiplex PCR, the TCRdb table keeps only in-frame clones and is missing some. The data show 200,000 to 300,000 clones, 86% seen once. Sequenced input: PBMCs or T cells enriched from blood (not recorded which). The receptors originated from a woman younger than 35 who had recovered from COVID-19. The CDR3 runs from the conserved cysteine through the conserved F or W. D genes are given only for firm matches. Clone size is stated in some rows and not others, as once, few, many or a class when expanded.

cdr3_aa	cdr3_nt	v_call	j_call	clone_size	d_call
CATSSTSGSSEFF	TGTGCCACCAGCAGTACTAGCGGGAGTTCTGAGTTCTTC	TRBV15	TRBJ2-1	.	TRBD2
CASSYTRYNEQFF	TGCGCCAGCAGCTACACTAGGTACAATGAGCAGTTCTTC	TRBV4-1	TRBJ2-1	.	.
CASSQAGTSRGELFF	TGTGCCAGCAGCCAGGCCGGGACTAGTAGAGGGGAGCTGTTTTTT	TRBV11-2	TRBJ2-2	.	TRBD2
CASSHSGTPSYEQYF	TGTGCCAGCAGCCACTCCGGGACACCCTCCTACGAGCAGTACTTC	TRBV3-1/TRBV3-2	TRBJ2-7	.	.
CASSFVGGGGELFF	TGCGCCAGCAGCTTCGTAGGGGGCGGCGGGGAGCTGTTTTTT	TRBV5-1	TRBJ2-2	.	TRBD1
CASSLGVRRTGELFF	TGTGCCAGCAGTTTAGGGGTTAGGAGGACCGGGGAGCTGTTTTTT	TRBV28	TRBJ2-2	once	.
CASSVAGASLASTEAFF	TGTGCCAGCAGCGTAGCAGGGGCCTCGTTGGCATCCACTGAAGCTTTCTTT	TRBV9	TRBJ1-1	.	.
CAWSVAGGGETQYF	TGTGCCTGGAGTGTAGCGGGAGGCGGGGAGACCCAGTACTTC	TRBV30	TRBJ2-5	once	TRBD2
CASSLTGGSNQPQHF	TGTGCCAGCAGCTTGACAGGGGGCTCCAATCAGCCCCAGCATTTT	TRBV9	TRBJ1-5	.	TRBD1
CASSISGSPYNEQFF	TGTGCCAGCAGCATTAGCGGGAGTCCCTACAATGAGCAGTTCTTC	TRBV7-9	TRBJ2-1	.	TRBD2
CASSRSVTSEGYSPLHF	TGCGCCAGCAGCCGTAGCGTGACCTCTGAGGGATATTCACCCCTCCACTTT	TRBV4-1	TRBJ1-6	once	.
CASSRESSGFTGELFF	TGTGCCAGCAGCCGCGAAAGTTCAGGGTTCACCGGGGAGCTGTTTTTT	TRBV14	TRBJ2-2	few	.
CASSLTSGEETQYF	TGTGCCAGCAGCCTCACTAGCGGAGAAGAGACCCAGTACTTC	TRBV7-9	TRBJ2-5	.	TRBD2
CASSLNPANTGELFF	TGTGCCAGCAGCTTAAATCCCGCGAACACCGGGGAGCTGTTTTTT	TRBV7-2	TRBJ2-2	many	.
CASSRTPLDSPGLAFF	TGTGCCAGCAGCCGAACCCCCTTGGACAGCCCCGGTTTAGCTTTCTTT	TRBV28	TRBJ1-1	.	.
CASSLRASYEQYF	TGCGCCAGCAGCTTGAGAGCTTCCTACGAGCAGTACTTC	TRBV5-1	TRBJ2-7	.	.
CSASPGYEQYF	TGCAGTGCTAGCCCCGGCTACGAGCAGTACTTC	TRBV20-1	TRBJ2-7	.	.
CASSESQGGLGEQFF	TGCGCCAGCAGTGAGTCTCAGGGAGGGCTGGGTGAGCAGTTCTTC	TRBV10-1	TRBJ2-1	.	TRBD2
CASSYRRYNEQFF	TGCGCCAGCAGCTACAGGAGATACAATGAGCAGTTCTTC	TRBV5-1	TRBJ2-1	.	.
CASSQGYSSSYNEQFF	TGCGCCAGCAGCCAAGGTTATAGTAGCTCCTACAATGAGCAGTTCTTC	TRBV4-3	TRBJ2-1	few	.
CASSIGALPLYF	TGTGCCAGTAGTATAGGGGCCCTCCCTCTGTACTTC	TRBV19	TRBJ2-5	.	.
CASSLADQGNTIYF	TGCGCCAGCAGCTTGGCAGATCAGGGAAACACCATATATTTT	TRBV5-1	TRBJ1-3	.	.
CASSSGGHEQFF	TGTGCCAGCAGTTCGGGGGGGCATGAGCAGTTCTTC	TRBV12-3/TRBV12-4	TRBJ2-1	.	TRBD2
CASSPQSVGVEQYF	TGTGCCAGCTCACCCCAGTCAGTCGGGGTCGAGCAGTACTTC	TRBV18	TRBJ2-7	.	.
CASSVESGRAGTGELFF	TGTGCCAGCAGCGTAGAGAGCGGGAGGGCCGGGACCGGGGAGCTGTTTTTT	TRBV9	TRBJ2-2	.	TRBD2
CASSPPDRGVNQPQHF	TGCGCCAGCAGCCCCCCGGACAGGGGAGTTAATCAGCCCCAGCATTTT	TRBV4-1	TRBJ1-5	.	TRBD1
CSVGKSGDSYNEQFF	TGCAGCGTCGGGAAATCGGGGGACTCCTACAATGAGCAGTTCTTC	TRBV29-1	TRBJ2-1	.	.
CASSSFTGTGGEGTEAFF	TGTGCCAGCAGCTCATTTACCGGGACAGGGGGCGAGGGGACTGAAGCTTTCTTT	TRBV7-9	TRBJ1-1	few	TRBD1
CASSIGRGGFYEQYF	TGTGCCAGTAGTATAGGCCGGGGGGGATTCTACGAGCAGTACTTC	TRBV19	TRBJ2-7	.	TRBD2
CATSDSLPSGGSTDTQYF	TGTGCCACCAGTGATTCCCTCCCCAGCGGGGGGAGCACAGATACGCAGTATTTT	TRBV24-1	TRBJ2-3	.	TRBD2
CASSYGAGGPDLGEQFF	TGCGCCAGCAGCTACGGAGCGGGAGGGCCAGATTTGGGTGAGCAGTTCTTC	TRBV4-1	TRBJ2-1	.	TRBD2
CASSEWGGSSEKLFF	TGTGCCAGCAGCGAATGGGGGGGGTCCTCTGAAAAACTGTTTTTT	TRBV7-2	TRBJ1-4	.	.
CASLRVGDRGHYGYTF	TGTGCCAGCCTGAGGGTGGGAGACAGGGGGCACTATGGCTACACCTTC	TRBV2	TRBJ1-2	.	TRBD1
CASGLSSSDEQYF	TGTGCTAGTGGTTTGTCGAGTAGCGACGAGCAGTACTTC	TRBV12-5	TRBJ2-7	few	.
CASSLIGTSLGETQYF	TGTGCCAGCAGCTTAATAGGGACTAGCTTAGGGGAGACCCAGTACTTC	TRBV7-8	TRBJ2-5	.	TRBD2
CASSSGGTGGDEQFF	TGTGCCAGCAGCTCTGGCGGGACAGGGGGCGATGAGCAGTTCTTC	TRBV5-4	TRBJ2-1	.	TRBD1
CASSEFGTYYNEQFF	TGTGCCAGCAGTGAATTTGGGACTTACTACAATGAGCAGTTCTTC	TRBV2	TRBJ2-1	.	.
CASYGSADYNEQFF	TGTGCCAGCTACGGGAGTGCCGACTACAATGAGCAGTTCTTC	TRBV28	TRBJ2-1	few	.
CASSTGAGVNTEAFF	TGTGCCAGCAGTACCGGGGCAGGGGTGAACACTGAAGCTTTCTTT	TRBV27	TRBJ1-1	.	.
CAIRGTEAYYGYTF	TGTGCCATCAGAGGTACTGAGGCTTACTATGGCTACACCTTC	TRBV10-3	TRBJ1-2	.	.
CASSPGDSPYEQYF	TGTGCCAGCAGCCCCGGGGACAGCCCCTACGAGCAGTACTTC	TRBV7-6	TRBJ2-7	few	TRBD1
CASSEVTGVPQHF	TGTGCCAGCAGTGAAGTCACGGGGGTGCCCCAGCATTTT	TRBV6-1	TRBJ1-5	once	.
CASRPSGRSYEQYF	TGCGCCAGCAGGCCTAGCGGGAGGAGCTACGAGCAGTACTTC	TRBV4-1	TRBJ2-7	.	TRBD2
CASSETGGGNQPQHF	TGCGCCAGCAGCGAAACAGGGGGGGGCAATCAGCCCCAGCATTTT	TRBV10-2	TRBJ1-5	.	TRBD1
CASSFGGGTQHF	TGTGCCAGCAGTTTCGGCGGCGGGACCCAGCATTTT	TRBV27	TRBJ1-5	.	.